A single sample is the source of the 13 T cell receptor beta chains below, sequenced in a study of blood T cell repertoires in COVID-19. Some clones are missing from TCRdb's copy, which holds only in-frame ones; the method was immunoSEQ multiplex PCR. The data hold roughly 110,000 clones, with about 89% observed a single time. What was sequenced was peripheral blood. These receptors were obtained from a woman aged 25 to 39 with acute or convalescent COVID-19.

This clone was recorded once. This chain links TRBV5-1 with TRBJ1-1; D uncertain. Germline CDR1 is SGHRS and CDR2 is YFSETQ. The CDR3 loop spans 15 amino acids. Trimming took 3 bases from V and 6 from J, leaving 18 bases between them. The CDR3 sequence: CASSSGEGLLAEAFF. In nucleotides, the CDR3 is TGCGCCAGCAGCTCCGGGGAGGGTTTACTCGCTGAAGCTTTCTTT.

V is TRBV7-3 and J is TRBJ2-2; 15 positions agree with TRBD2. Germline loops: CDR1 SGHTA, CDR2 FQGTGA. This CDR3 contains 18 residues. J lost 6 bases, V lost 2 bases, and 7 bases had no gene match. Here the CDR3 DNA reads TGTGCCAGCAGCTTACTATCGGGACTAGCGGGAGGTGCCGGGGAGCTGTTTTTT. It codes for CASSLLSGLAGGAGELFF.

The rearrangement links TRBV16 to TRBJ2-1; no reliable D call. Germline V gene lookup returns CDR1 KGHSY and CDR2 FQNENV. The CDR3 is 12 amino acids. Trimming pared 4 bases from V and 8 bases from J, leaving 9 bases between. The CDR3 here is CASSLALHEQFF. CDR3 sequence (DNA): TGTGCCAGCAGCCTTGCACTCCATGAGCAGTTCTTC.

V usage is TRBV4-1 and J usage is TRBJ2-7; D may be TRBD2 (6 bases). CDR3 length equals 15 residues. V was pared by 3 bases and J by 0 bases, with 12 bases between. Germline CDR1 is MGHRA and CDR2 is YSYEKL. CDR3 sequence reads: CASSHSGGPSYEQYF. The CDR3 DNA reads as TGCGCCAGCAGCCATAGCGGAGGGCCCTCCTACGAGCAGTACTTC.

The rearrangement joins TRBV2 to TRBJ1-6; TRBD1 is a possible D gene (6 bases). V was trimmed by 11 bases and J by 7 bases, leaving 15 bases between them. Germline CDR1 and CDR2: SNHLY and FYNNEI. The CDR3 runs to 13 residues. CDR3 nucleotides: TGTGCCGGCCGGGACACCCGAAATTCACCCCTCCACTTT. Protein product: CAGRDTRNSPLHF.

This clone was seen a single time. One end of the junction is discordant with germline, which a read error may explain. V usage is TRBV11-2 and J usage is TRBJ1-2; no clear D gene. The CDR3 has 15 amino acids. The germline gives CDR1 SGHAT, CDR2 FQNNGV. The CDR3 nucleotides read TGTGCCAGCAGCTTAGGGTTGGCGGAAAACTATGGCTACGCCTTC. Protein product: CASSLGLAENYGYAF.

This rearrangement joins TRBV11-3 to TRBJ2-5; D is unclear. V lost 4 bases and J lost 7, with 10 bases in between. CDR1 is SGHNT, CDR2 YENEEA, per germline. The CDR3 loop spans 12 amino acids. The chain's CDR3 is CASSSTSGTQYF. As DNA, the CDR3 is TGTGCCAGCAGCTCGACTTCTGGGACCCAGTACTTC.

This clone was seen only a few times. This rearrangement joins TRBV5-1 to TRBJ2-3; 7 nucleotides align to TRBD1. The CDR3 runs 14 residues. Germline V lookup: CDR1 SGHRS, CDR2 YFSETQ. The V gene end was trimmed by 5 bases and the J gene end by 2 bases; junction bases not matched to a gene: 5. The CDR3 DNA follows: TGCGCCAGCAGAACACAGGGGAACACAGATACGCAGTATTTT. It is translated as CASRTQGNTDTQYF.

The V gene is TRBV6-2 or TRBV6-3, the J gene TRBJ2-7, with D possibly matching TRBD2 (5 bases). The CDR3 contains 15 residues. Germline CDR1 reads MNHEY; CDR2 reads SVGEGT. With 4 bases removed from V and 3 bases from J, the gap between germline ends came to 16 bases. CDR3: CASSSLHTGIYEQYF. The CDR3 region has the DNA TGTGCCAGCAGTTCCCTACACACGGGAATCTACGAGCAGTACTTC.

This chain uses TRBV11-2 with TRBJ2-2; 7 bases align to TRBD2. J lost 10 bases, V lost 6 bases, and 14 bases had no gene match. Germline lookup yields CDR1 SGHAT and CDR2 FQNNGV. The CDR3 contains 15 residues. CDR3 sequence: CASRPLAWGREELFF. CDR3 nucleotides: TGTGCCAGCAGGCCACTAGCGTGGGGACGGGAGGAGCTGTTTTTT.

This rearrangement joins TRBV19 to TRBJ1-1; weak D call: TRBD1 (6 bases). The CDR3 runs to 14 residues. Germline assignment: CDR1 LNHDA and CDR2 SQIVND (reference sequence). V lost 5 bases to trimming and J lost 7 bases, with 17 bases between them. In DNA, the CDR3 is TGTGCCAGTAGTGTACAGGGTCAAGCCGATGAAGCTTTCTTT. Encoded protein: CASSVQGQADEAFF.

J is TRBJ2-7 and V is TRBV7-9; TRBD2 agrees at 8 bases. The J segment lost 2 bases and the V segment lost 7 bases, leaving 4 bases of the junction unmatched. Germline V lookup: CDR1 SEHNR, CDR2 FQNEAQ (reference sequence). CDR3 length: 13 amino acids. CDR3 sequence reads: CASNPGGAYEQYF. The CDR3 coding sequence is TGTGCCAGCAACCCGGGGGGGGCCTACGAGCAGTACTTC. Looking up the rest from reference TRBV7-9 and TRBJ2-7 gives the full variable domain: DTGVSQNPRHKITKRGQNVTFRCDPISEHNRLYWYRQTLGQGPEFLTYFQNEAQLEKSRLLSDRFSAERPKGSFSTLEIQRTEQGDSAMYLCASNPGGAYEQYFGPGTRLTVT.

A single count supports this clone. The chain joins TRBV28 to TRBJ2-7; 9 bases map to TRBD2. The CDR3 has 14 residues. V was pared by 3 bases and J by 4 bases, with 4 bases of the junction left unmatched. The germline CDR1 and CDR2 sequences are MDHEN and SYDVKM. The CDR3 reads CASSLDSGSYEQYF. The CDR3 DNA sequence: TGTGCCAGCAGTTTGGATAGCGGGAGTTACGAGCAGTACTTC.